This T cell receptor (beta chain) was obtained from a study of cytomegalovirus exposure and HLA in healthy donors. Both 60 Vbeta primers and 13 Jbeta primers went into the PCR. The table came from immunoSEQ multiplex PCR; TCRdb's copy has only in-frame clones and leaves some out. The sample has more than 90,000 clones; approximately 82% are singletons. The CDR3 length is 16 residues. Per the germline V gene, CDR1 is MNHEY and CDR2 is SVGAGI. Germline trimming cut 2 bases from V and 1 base from J; bases unmatched to any gene: 4. The sample comprised PBMCs. This clonotype was obtained from a man between 25 and 39 years old in good health and CMV-seropositive. The V gene is TRBV6-5, the J gene TRBJ2-3, with 9 positions matching TRBD1. The CDR3 DNA reads TGTGCCAGCAGTTACGGGACAGGGATGGGCACAGATACGCAGTATTTT. This codes for CASSYGTGMGTDTQYF.